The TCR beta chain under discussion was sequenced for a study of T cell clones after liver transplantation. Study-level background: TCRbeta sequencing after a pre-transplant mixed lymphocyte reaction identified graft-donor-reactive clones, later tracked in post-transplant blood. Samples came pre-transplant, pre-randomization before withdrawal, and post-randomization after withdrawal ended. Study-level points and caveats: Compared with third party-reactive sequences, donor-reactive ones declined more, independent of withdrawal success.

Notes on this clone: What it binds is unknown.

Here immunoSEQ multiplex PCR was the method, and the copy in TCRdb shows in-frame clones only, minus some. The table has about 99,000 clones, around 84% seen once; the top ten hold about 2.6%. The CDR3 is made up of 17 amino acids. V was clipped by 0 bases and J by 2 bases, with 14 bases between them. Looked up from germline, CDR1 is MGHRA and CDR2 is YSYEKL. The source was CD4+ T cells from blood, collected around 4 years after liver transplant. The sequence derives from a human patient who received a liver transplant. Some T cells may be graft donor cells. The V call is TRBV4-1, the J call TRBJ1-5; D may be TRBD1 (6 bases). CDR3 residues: CASSQDEGGIGNQPQHF. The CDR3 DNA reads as TGCGCCAGCAGCCAAGACGAGGGGGGGATCGGCAATCAGCCCCAGCATTTT.